This is a list of T cell receptor beta chains from one sample in a study of T cell responses to AZD1222 COVID-19 vaccine. Data came from immunoSEQ multiplex PCR; TCRdb stores just in-frame clones and leaves some out. The data contain 65,000 to 90,000 clones, roughly 87% of them singletons. The source material was peripheral blood, sampled 28 days after the second AZD1222 dose. Source of these receptors: an adult who received the AZD1222 COVID-19 vaccine. Each CDR3 is given with its conserved first and last residue. Fields, in order: clone size, D gene, V gene, J gene, CDR3 protein, CDR3 DNA. D genes are given only for firm matches. Clone size appears in some rows only: once, few, many, or a class for an expanded clone.

.	TRBD2	TRBV10-3	TRBJ2-7	CAISEPSGSSYEQYF	TGTGCCATCAGTGAACCTAGCGGGAGCTCCTACGAGCAGTACTTC
.	TRBD1	TRBV6-1	TRBJ1-1	CASSDPTGGTEAFF	TGTGCCAGCAGTGACCCGACAGGGGGCACTGAAGCTTTCTTT
.	.	TRBV19	TRBJ2-7	CASSTTYEQYF	TGTGCCAGTAGTACCACCTACGAGCAGTACTTC
.	TRBD1	TRBV7-9	TRBJ1-2	CASSPPGTGSPVYGYTF	TGTGCCAGCAGCCCACCCGGGACAGGGTCCCCGGTCTATGGCTACACCTTC
.	.	TRBV3-1/TRBV3-2	TRBJ2-3	CASSQVLVGVTQYF	TGTGCCAGCAGCCAAGTCTTGGTAGGCGTTACGCAGTATTTT
.	.	TRBV19	TRBJ2-1	CASSIDQGTKVNNEQFF	TGTGCCAGTAGTATAGATCAGGGTACTAAGGTCAACAATGAGCAGTTCTTC
.	TRBD1	TRBV4-1	TRBJ1-2	CASSQGQGAGGYTF	TGCGCCAGCAGCCAAGGACAGGGGGCCGGAGGCTACACCTTC
.	TRBD2	TRBV29-1	TRBJ2-3	CSVRTSGSTDTQYF	TGCAGCGTGAGGACTAGCGGGAGTACAGATACGCAGTATTTT
.	.	TRBV19	TRBJ1-1	CASSIAGRAAEAFF	TGTGCCAGTAGTATAGCGGGCAGGGCCGCTGAAGCTTTCTTT
.	.	TRBV5-6	TRBJ1-5	CASSPRGWGEPQHF	TGTGCCAGCAGTCCGCGAGGATGGGGGGAGCCCCAGCATTTT
.	.	TRBV29-1	TRBJ1-1	CSVGRINTEAFF	TGCAGCGTTGGGAGGATTAACACTGAAGCTTTCTTT
.	TRBD1	TRBV7-9	TRBJ1-1	CASSSQGAPTEAFF	TGTGCCAGCAGCTCACAGGGGGCGCCGACTGAAGCTTTCTTT
.	.	TRBV7-6	TRBJ2-1	CASSRQGAEPYNEQFF	TGTGCCAGCAGCCGCCAGGGTGCGGAGCCGTACAATGAGCAGTTCTTC
.	.	TRBV27	TRBJ2-3	CASRPLERGATDTQYF	TGTGCCAGCAGACCCCTAGAGAGAGGGGCCACAGATACGCAGTATTTT
.	.	TRBV6-7	TRBJ1-4	CATTPPLMSSTNEKLFF	TGTGCCACCACGCCCCCACTAATGAGCTCAACTAATGAAAAACTGTTTTTT
.	.	TRBV3-1/TRBV3-2	TRBJ2-1	CASSQDRGGCEQFF	TGTGCCAGCAGCCAAGATCGCGGTGGATGCGAGCAGTTCTTC
.	.	TRBV27	TRBJ2-1	CASSLQRPTVGEQFF	TGTGCCAGCAGTTTACAGCGACCAACTGTCGGTGAGCAGTTCTTC
.	.	TRBV6-2/TRBV6-3	TRBJ2-7	CASSYERSYEQYF	TGTGCCAGCAGTTACGAGCGCTCCTACGAGCAGTACTTC
.	.	TRBV5-6	TRBJ1-2	CASSPAGGRANYGYTF	TGTGCCAGCAGCCCGGCGGGGGGGCGAGCAAACTATGGCTACACCTTC
.	.	TRBV6-5	TRBJ1-6	CASSYEQTNSPLHF	TGTGCCAGCAGTTACGAGCAGACTAATTCACCCCTCCACTTT
.	TRBD2	TRBV7-8	TRBJ2-5	CASSPPRRELRETQYF	TGTGCCAGCAGCCCTCCCCGGCGGGAGCTTCGGGAGACCCAGTACTTC
.	TRBD1	TRBV4-3	TRBJ1-1	CASSQEWARGKLVVGTEAFF	TGCGCCAGCAGCCAAGAGTGGGCCAGGGGGAAGTTAGTCGTGGGGACTGAAGCTTTCTTT
few	.	TRBV9	TRBJ2-3	CASSRRLSTDTQYF	TGTGCCAGCAGCAGGAGGTTGAGCACAGATACGCAGTATTTT
.	.	TRBV5-1	TRBJ2-5	CASSLGVQETQYF	TGCGCCAGCAGCTTGGGGGTCCAAGAGACCCAGTACTTC
.	.	TRBV7-6	TRBJ1-5	CASSRGLDQPQHF	TGTGCCAGCAGCAGGGGGTTGGATCAGCCCCAGCATTTT
.	.	TRBV7-6	TRBJ2-2	CASSLEQSTGELFF	TGTGCCAGCAGCTTAGAACAGAGCACCGGGGAGCTGTTTTTT
.	TRBD2	TRBV25-1	TRBJ2-7	CASRAGGHYEQYF	TGTGCCAGCAGAGCGGGAGGCCACTACGAGCAGTACTTC
.	TRBD1	TRBV5-4	TRBJ2-2	CASSRTGGNTGELFF	TGTGCCAGCAGCCGGACAGGGGGGAACACCGGGGAGCTGTTTTTT
.	.	TRBV6-6	TRBJ1-5	CASSHNQPQHF	TGTGCCAGCAGTCACAATCAGCCCCAGCATTTT
.	.	TRBV18	TRBJ1-5	CASSSFEGGNQPQHF	TGTGCCAGCTCATCATTCGAGGGTGGCAATCAGCCCCAGCATTTT
.	.	TRBV11-2	TRBJ1-2	CASSLGQALYGYTF	TGTGCCAGCAGCTTAGGGCAGGCACTCTATGGCTACACCTTC
.	TRBD1	TRBV19	TRBJ1-1	CASRRTGGTEAFF	TGTGCCAGTAGACGGACAGGGGGCACTGAAGCTTTCTTT
.	.	TRBV5-1	TRBJ2-7	CASSRDNSPEQYF	TGCGCCAGCAGCCGCGACAACTCCCCCGAGCAGTACTTC
once	.	TRBV6-5	TRBJ1-1	CASSLLGVNTEAFF	TGTGCCAGCAGCCTCTTAGGGGTGAACACTGAAGCTTTCTTT
few	TRBD1	TRBV14	TRBJ1-5	CASSQGQGPMWPQHF	TGTGCCAGCAGCCAAGGACAGGGGCCGATGTGGCCCCAGCATTTT
.	.	TRBV30	TRBJ1-5	CAWGGNQPQHF	TGTGCCTGGGGGGGAAATCAGCCCCAGCATTTT
once	.	TRBV14	TRBJ1-2	CASSQTANYGYTF	TGTGCCAGCAGCCAAACAGCAAACTATGGCTACACCTTC
.	.	TRBV29-1	TRBJ2-7	CSVDRGGFEQYF	TGCAGCGTTGACAGAGGCGGGTTCGAGCAGTACTTC
.	.	TRBV30	TRBJ1-6	CAWGADPIPNSPLHF	TGTGCCTGGGGGGCCGACCCGATTCCGAATTCACCCCTCCACTTT
.	.	TRBV5-6	TRBJ2-3	CASSAGFRADTQYF	TGTGCCAGCAGTGCCGGATTTAGGGCAGATACGCAGTATTTT
.	.	TRBV20-1	TRBJ2-1	CSAGQRLEQFF	TGCAGTGCTGGGCAACGGCTTGAGCAGTTCTTC
.	.	TRBV4-3	TRBJ1-1	CASSQVEGNTEAFF	TGCGCCAGCAGCCAAGTTGAGGGAAACACTGAAGCTTTCTTT
once	TRBD2	TRBV27	TRBJ2-3	CASSSRGGSTDTQYF	TGTGCCAGCAGTTCCCGCGGGGGGAGCACAGATACGCAGTATTTT
.	.	TRBV3-1/TRBV3-2	TRBJ2-7	CASSQEGGGEQYF	TGTGCCAGCAGCCAAGAAGGCGGAGGTGAGCAGTACTTC
.	.	TRBV9	TRBJ1-1	CASSRRVGNTEAFF	TGTGCCAGCAGTCGGCGAGTCGGGAACACTGAAGCTTTCTTT
.	.	TRBV28	TRBJ2-2	CASSFPPRVAGRNTGELFF	TGTGCCAGCAGTTTTCCCCCTCGTGTGGCAGGGCGTAACACCGGGGAGCTGTTTTTT
.	.	TRBV6-5	TRBJ1-1	CASSRTKNTEAFF	TGTGCCAGCAGTCGAACTAAGAACACTGAAGCTTTCTTT
.	.	TRBV20-1	TRBJ2-1	CSAPDSGEQFF	TGCAGTGCACCGGACAGCGGTGAGCAGTTCTTC
.	TRBD2	TRBV11-2	TRBJ2-7	CASSGTSGPYEQYF	TGTGCCAGCAGCGGAACTAGCGGCCCCTACGAGCAGTACTTC
once	TRBD1	TRBV5-1	TRBJ2-7	CASSFGQALYEQYF	TGCGCCAGCAGCTTTGGACAGGCCCTCTACGAGCAGTACTTC
.	TRBD2	TRBV5-1	TRBJ2-5	CASSLPKGRGETQYF	TGCGCCAGCAGCTTGCCAAAGGGGAGGGGAGAGACCCAGTACTTC
.	TRBD1	TRBV27	TRBJ2-2	CASSPAAGTETGELFF	TGTGCCAGCAGTCCCGCGGCCGGGACAGAAACCGGGGAGCTGTTTTTT
once	.	TRBV7-3	TRBJ2-2	CASSLSTGELFF	TGTGCCAGCAGCTTGAGCACCGGGGAGCTGTTTTTT
.	.	TRBV9	TRBJ1-1	CASSVEGNTEAFF	TGTGCCAGCAGCGTAGAGGGGAACACTGAAGCTTTCTTT